The entry that follows covers one T cell receptor beta chain sequence. Using immunoSEQ multiplex PCR, the repertoire was profiled, and TCRdb retains in-frame clones only, with some absent. This sample carries hundreds of thousands of clones, around 74% of them seen once, and the ten largest clones take over 1.5%. The entry originates in a study of shared clonotypes between healthy human individuals. Study as a whole: CD4 naive cells filled three plates per donor, CD4 memory three, CD8 naive two and CD8 memory one.

Germline CDR1 reads SGHDN; CDR2 reads FVKESK. This CDR3 has 15 residues. V lost 1 base, J lost 0 bases, and 6 bases lay in between. The chain joins TRBV14 to TRBJ1-4; no clear D gene. This TCR was sampled from a woman aged 30 to 39 in good health. The specimen was memory CD4+ T cells sorted from blood. Documented subset: CD45RA-negative fraction. CDR3 sequence: CASSQVSATNEKLFF. The CDR3 nucleotides read TGTGCCAGCAGCCAAGTCAGTGCAACTAATGAAAAACTGTTTTTT.